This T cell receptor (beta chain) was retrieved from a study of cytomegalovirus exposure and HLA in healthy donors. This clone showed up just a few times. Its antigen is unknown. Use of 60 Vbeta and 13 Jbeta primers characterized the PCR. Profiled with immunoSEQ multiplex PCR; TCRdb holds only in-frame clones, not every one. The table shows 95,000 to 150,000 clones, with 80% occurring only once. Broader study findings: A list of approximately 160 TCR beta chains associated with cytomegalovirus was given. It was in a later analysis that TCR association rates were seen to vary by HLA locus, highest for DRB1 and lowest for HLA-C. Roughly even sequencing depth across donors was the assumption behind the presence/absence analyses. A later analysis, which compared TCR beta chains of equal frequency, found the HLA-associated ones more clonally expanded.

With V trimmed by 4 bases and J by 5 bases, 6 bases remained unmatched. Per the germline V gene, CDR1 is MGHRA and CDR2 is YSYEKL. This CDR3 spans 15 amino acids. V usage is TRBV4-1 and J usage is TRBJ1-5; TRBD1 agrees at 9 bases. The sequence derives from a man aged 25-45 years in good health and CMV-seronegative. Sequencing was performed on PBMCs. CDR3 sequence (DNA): TGCGCCAGCAGCCCTAGACAGGGGGGCGATCAGCCCCAGCATTTT. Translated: CASSPRQGGDQPQHF.